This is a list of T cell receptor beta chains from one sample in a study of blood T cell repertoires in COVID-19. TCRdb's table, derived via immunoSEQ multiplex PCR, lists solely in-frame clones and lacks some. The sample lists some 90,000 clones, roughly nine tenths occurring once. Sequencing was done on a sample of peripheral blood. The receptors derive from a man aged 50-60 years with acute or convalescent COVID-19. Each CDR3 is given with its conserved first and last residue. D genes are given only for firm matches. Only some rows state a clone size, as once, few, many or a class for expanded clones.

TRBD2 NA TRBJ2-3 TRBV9 CASSVASGGAFDTQYF TGTGCCAGCAGCGTAGCTAGCGGGGGGGCCTTCGATACGCAGTATTTT
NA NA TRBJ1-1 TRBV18 CASSPPGQPNEAFF TGTGCCAGCTCACCACCGGGACAACCTAATGAAGCTTTCTTT
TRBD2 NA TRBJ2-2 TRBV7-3 CASSLGGRRTGELFF TGTGCCAGCAGCTTAGGCGGGAGGCGCACCGGGGAGCTGTTTTTT
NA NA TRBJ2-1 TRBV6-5 CASRWGLEYNEQFF TGTGCCAGCCGGTGGGGGCTGGAATACAATGAGCAGTTCTTC
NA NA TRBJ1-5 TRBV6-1 CASSEGSTSNQPQHF TGTGCCAGCAGTGAAGGCAGTACTAGCAATCAGCCCCAGCATTTT
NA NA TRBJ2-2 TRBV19 CASSINYGHHTGELFF TGTGCCAGTAGTATAAATTACGGTCATCACACCGGGGAGCTGTTTTTT
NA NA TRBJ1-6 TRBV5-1 CASSSTGTNSPLHF TGCGCCAGCAGCTCTACAGGGACTAATTCACCCCTCCACTTT
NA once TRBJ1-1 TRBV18 CASSPPQGGTEAFF TGTGCCAGCTCACCACCGCAGGGAGGCACTGAAGCTTTCTTT
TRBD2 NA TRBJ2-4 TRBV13 CASSLGAGKGSRNIQYF TGTGCCAGCAGCCTAGGAGCGGGGAAGGGCAGTCGAAACATTCAGTACTTC
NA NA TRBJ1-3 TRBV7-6 CASSVGSGSGNTIYF TGTGCCAGCAGCGTTGGATCGGGCTCTGGAAACACCATATATTTT
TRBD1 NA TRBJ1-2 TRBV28 CASSSDGQGAYGYTF TGTGCCAGCAGTTCCGACGGGCAGGGGGCGTATGGCTACACCTTC
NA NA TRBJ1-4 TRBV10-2 CASSGHGANEKLFF TGCGCCAGCAGTGGCCACGGGGCTAATGAAAAACTGTTTTTT
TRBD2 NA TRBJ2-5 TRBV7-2 CASSMGLEETQYF TGTGCCAGCAGCATGGGACTAGAGGAGACCCAGTACTTC
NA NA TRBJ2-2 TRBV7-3 CASSLEGIGGELFF TGTGCCAGCAGCTTAGAGGGTATCGGTGGGGAGCTGTTTTTT
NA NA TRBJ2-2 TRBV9 CASSVVSDTGELFF TGTGCCAGCAGCGTAGTTTCGGACACCGGGGAGCTGTTTTTT
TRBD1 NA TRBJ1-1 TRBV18 CASSPRSDRVTEAFF TGTGCCAGCTCACCACGTAGCGACAGGGTCACTGAAGCTTTCTTT
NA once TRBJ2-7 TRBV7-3 CASSPRAGRRNEQYF TGTGCCAGCAGCCCCCGGGCAGGGCGTCGGAACGAGCAGTACTTC
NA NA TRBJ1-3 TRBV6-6 CASSYPHNSGNTIYF TGTGCCAGCAGTTACCCACACAATTCTGGAAACACCATATATTTT
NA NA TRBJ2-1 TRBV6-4 CASSDSSKSAYNEQFF TGTGCCAGCAGTGATTCTTCGAAGTCGGCCTACAATGAGCAGTTCTTC
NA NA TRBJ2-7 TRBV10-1 CASSEEGSSYEQYF TGCGCCAGCAGTGAGGAGGGATCCTCCTACGAGCAGTACTTC
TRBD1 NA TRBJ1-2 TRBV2 CASRGQAGNINYGYTF TGTGCCAGCAGGGGACAGGCGGGGAATATAAACTATGGCTACACCTTC
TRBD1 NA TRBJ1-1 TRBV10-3 CAISERGQNIEAFF TGTGCCATCAGTGAGAGGGGGCAGAACATTGAAGCTTTCTTT
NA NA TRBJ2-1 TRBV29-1 CSASAFSDEQFF TGCAGCGCGAGTGCTTTTTCGGATGAGCAGTTCTTC